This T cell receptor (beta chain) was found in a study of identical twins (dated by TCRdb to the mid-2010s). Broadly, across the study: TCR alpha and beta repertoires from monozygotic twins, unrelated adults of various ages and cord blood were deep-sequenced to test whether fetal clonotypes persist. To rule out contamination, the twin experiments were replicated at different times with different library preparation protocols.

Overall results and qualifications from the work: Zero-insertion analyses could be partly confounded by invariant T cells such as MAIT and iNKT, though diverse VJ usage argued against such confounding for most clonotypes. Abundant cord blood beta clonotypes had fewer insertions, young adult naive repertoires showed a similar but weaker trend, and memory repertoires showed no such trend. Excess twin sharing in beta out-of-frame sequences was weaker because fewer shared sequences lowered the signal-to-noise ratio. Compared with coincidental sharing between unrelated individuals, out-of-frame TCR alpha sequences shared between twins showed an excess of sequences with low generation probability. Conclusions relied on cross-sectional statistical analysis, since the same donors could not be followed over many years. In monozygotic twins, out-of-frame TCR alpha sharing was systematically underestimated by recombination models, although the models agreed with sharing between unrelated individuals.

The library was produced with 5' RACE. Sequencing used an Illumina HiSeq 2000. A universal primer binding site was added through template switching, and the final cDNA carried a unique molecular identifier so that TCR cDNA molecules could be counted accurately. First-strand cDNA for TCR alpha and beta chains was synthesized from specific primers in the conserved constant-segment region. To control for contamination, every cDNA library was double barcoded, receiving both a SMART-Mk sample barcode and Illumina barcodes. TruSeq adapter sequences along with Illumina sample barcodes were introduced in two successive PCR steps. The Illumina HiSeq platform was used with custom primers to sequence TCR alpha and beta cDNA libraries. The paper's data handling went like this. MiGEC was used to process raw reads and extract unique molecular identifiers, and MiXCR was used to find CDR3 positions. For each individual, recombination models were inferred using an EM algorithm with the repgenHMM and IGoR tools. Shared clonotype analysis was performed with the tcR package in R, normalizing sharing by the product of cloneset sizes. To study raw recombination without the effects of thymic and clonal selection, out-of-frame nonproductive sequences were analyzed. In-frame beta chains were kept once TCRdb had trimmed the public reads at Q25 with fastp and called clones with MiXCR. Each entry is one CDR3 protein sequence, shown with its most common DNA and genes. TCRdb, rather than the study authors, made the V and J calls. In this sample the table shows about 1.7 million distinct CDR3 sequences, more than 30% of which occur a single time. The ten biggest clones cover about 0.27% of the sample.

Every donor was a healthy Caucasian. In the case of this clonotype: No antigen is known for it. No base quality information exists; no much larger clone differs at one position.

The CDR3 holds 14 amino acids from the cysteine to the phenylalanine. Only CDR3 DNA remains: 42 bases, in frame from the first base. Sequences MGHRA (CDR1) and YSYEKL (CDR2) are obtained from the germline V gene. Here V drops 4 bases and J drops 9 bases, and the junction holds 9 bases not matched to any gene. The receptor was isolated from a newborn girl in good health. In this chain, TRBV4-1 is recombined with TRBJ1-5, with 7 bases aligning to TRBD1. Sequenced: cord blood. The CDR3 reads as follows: CASSRLTGERPQHF. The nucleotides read TGCGCCAGCAGCCGTTTAACAGGGGAGAGGCCCCAGCATTTT.